Included here is one TCR beta chain sequence, with context. The specificity of this receptor is unknown. No base qualities exist here, and no much larger clone lies one base off it. These data belong to a study of blood T cell repertoires in COVID-19 (dated by TCRdb to 2020 to 2022). About the study as a whole: The collaborator samples originated in the United States, Italy and Spain and spanned the acute and convalescent phases of COVID-19. The dataset comprised deeply sampled blood TCRbeta repertoires from subjects exposed to, actively infected with, or recovered from COVID-19. The repertoires were released in a freely available public database meant as a resource for research on the immune response to SARS-CoV-2. Nearly every sample came with metadata listing a de-identified subject ID, COVID-19 status, age in years and sex. The samples were drawn from two sources: the first 160 participants of the ongoing ImmuneRACE study, and 1,000 to 1,500 subjects contributed by 6 global collaborators. The prospective study material was composed of cDNA or gDNA derived from T cells, B-cell-depleted T cells, or PBMCs. Where HLA class I and class II types were available, the types were taken from metadata supplied by the sample provider, not from assay-based typing. What the research found in general, with its limitations: The amount of clinical and demographic metadata varied by source and participant and was provided uncurated.

The collaborating institutions used their own protocols to collect whole blood in K2EDTA tubes. Collaborator samples were shipped for TCRbeta analysis as frozen whole blood, isolated PBMCs, or DNA extracted from either sample type. CDR1 and CDR2 (SGHAT, FQNNGV) derive from the germline V gene. V is cut by 4 bases and J by 0 bases, and the space between the germline ends is 10 bases. The CDR3 sequence holds 14 residues, the cysteine and phenylalanine included. Only the CDR3 DNA is retained, 42 bases long and in frame from the first base. The immunoSEQ Assay, a bias-controlled multiplex PCR, was used to amplify TCRbeta CDR3 regions from genomic DNA. Per the authors' processing: The number of nucleated cells in each sample was estimated by amplification of reference gene primers within the assay. To quantify the absolute abundance of each unique TCRbeta CDR3 rearrangement, sequence reads were collapsed and filtered. For each sample, productive Simpson clonality was calculated by taking the square root of Simpson's diversity index across productive rearrangements. TCRdb mirrors the immuneACCESS table, restricted to in-frame sequences. Some clones are absent from its copies; in checked studies, under half trace to an unresolved V gene, and the reason for the others is unknown. The DNA was the basis for D and trimming; V, J and clone size are from that table. In all, the sample holds around 150,000 clones, and 88% of those were seen once. The ten largest clones represent under 12% of the sample.

This chain is built from TRBV11-2 and TRBJ2-7; no D gene call is confident. The clonotype was recovered from a man in his sixties with active or convalescent COVID-19. The specimen was peripheral blood. The DNA is as follows: TGTGCCAGCAGCTCCCTAATAAGCTCCTACGAGCAGTACTTC. Translated, it reads CASSSLISSYEQYF. Beyond the CDR3, the reference TRBV11-2 and TRBJ2-7 genes provide the residues; the full variable domain reads: EAGVAQSPRYKIIEKRQSVAFWCNPISGHATLYWYQQILGQGPKLLIQFQNNGVVDDSQLPKDRFSAERLKGVDSTLKIQPAKLEDSAVYLCASSSLISSYEQYFGPGTRLTVT.